This T cell receptor beta chain was profiled in a study of shared clonotypes between healthy human individuals. Study-level points and caveats: When compared with the clonotypes that were shared by all four sorted-subset donors, the non-shared clonotypes turned out to have lower generation probabilities.

Trimming pared 2 bases from V and 2 bases from J, leaving 7 bases between. Germline V gene data show CDR1 as LNHDA and CDR2 as SQIVND (reference sequence). This CDR3 is built from 14 residues. CD45RO-negative CD8 cells positively selected for CCR7 made up the naive population, which excluded terminally differentiated effector memory CD45RA+ cells. At a deep level, the assay was run. The repertoire was sequenced with immunoSEQ multiplex PCR; TCRdb's copy has only in-frame clones and lacks some. Altogether millions of clones are present, approximately 94% being singletons, with the ten largest covering roughly 1%. Points on this clone: What it binds is unknown.

The sequence was obtained from a young man in good health. Sequenced: naive CD8+ T cells sorted from blood. The V call is TRBV19, the J call TRBJ2-1; D possibly matches TRBD1 or TRBD2 (5 bases each). CDR3 in DNA: TGTGCCAGTAGTATACGGGGCACCTACAATGAGCAGTTCTTC. As protein: CASSIRGTYNEQFF.